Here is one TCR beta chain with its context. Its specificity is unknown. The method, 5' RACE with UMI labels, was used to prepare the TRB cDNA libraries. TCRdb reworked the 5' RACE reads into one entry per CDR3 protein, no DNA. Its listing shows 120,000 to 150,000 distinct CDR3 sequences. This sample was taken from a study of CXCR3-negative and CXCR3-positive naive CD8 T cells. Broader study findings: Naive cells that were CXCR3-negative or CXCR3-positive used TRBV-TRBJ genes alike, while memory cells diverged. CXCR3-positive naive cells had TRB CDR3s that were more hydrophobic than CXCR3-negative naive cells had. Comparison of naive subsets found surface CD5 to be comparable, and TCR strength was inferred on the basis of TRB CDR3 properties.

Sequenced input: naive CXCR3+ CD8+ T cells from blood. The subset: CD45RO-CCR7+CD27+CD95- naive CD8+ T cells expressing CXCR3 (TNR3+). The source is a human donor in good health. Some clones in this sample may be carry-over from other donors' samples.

The CDR3 loop reads CATTASGFKDTQYF. The chain has TRBV15 and TRBJ2-3; there is no DNA to check the TCRdb D call of TRBD2. This CDR3 spans 14 amino acids. Germline V gene data show CDR1 as LNHNV and CDR2 as YYDKDF (reference sequence).